These 13 T cell receptor beta chains came from one sample sequenced in a study of T cell responses to AZD1222 COVID-19 vaccine. This table comes from immunoSEQ multiplex PCR, and its TCRdb copy is limited to in-frame clones, with some not included. There are 90,000 to 95,000 clones in the sample; around nine tenths occur only once, and over 15% lies in the top ten. The sequences come from peripheral blood, collected on day 0 of AZD1222 vaccination. These receptors were collected from an adult in good health.

The genes are TRBV6-2 or TRBV6-3 and TRBJ2-3; D gene ambiguous. Trimming shortened V by 6 bases and J by 0 bases, and 7 bases separated the two germline ends. Germline CDR1 reads MNHEY; CDR2 reads SVGEGT. CDR3 size: 13 residues. CDR3 protein: CASSLASTDTQYF. The CDR3 coding sequence is TGTGCCAGCAGCCTGGCTAGCACAGATACGCAGTATTTT.

This rearrangement joins TRBV4-2 to TRBJ2-1, with 9 positions matching TRBD2. CDR3 length: 15 residues. Germline V gene lookup returns CDR1 LGHNA and CDR2 YNFKEQ. Trimming at V came to 2 bases and at J to 5 bases, leaving 4 bases not matched to a gene. The CDR3 loop is CASSQLLAGHNEQFF. DNA for the CDR3: TGTGCCAGCAGCCAACTACTAGCGGGCCACAATGAGCAGTTCTTC.

Written as DNA, the CDR3 is TGCGCCAGCAGCCATGATTCGAACGGGGAGCTGTTTTTT. This translates into CASSHDSNGELFF. The genes are TRBV4-3 and TRBJ2-2; D is uncertain. The length of the CDR3 is 13 residues. The V and J ends lost 3 bases and 7 bases respectively, with 9 bases between them. CDR1 LGHNA and CDR2 YSLEER come from the germline V gene.

The V and J genes are TRBV9 and TRBJ1-1; maybe TRBD1 (6 bases). The CDR3 is made up of 15 amino acids. V lost 0 bases to trimming and J lost 5 bases, with 14 bases between them. Germline V gene sequence: CDR1 SGDLS, CDR2 YYNGEE. The CDR3 DNA sequence: TGTGCCAGCAGCGTAGGTGGGGCAGGACAGACTGAAGCTTTCTTT. Its translation is CASSVGGAGQTEAFF.

This clone has only one observation. V gene TRBV20-1 combines with J gene TRBJ1-5, with D uncertain. There are 11 residues in the CDR3. V was pared by 3 bases and J by 2 bases, with 2 bases between. Looked up from germline, CDR1 is DFQATT and CDR2 is SNEGSKA (reference sequence). The CDR3 is CSASGNQPQHF. CDR3 sequence (DNA): TGCAGTGCTAGCGGCAATCAGCCCCAGCATTTT.

V usage is TRBV4-3 and J usage is TRBJ1-2; 7 positions agree with TRBD1. V lost 6 bases to trimming and J lost 7 bases; unmatched junction nucleotides: 8. CDR1 is LGHNA and CDR2 is YSLEER in the germline V gene. The CDR3 sequence is 13 residues long. CDR3 sequence: CASRHRGGSGYTF. In DNA form, the CDR3 reads TGCGCCAGCAGACACAGGGGTGGAAGTGGCTACACCTTC.

The rearrangement links TRBV10-2 to TRBJ1-3; no firm D call. The ends were cut back, 4 bases at V and 0 bases at J, with 10 bases in the middle. CDR3 size: 15 residues. CDR1 and CDR2 (germline): WSHSY, SAAADI. DNA for the CDR3: TGCGCCAGCAGTGCAGCACAGAACTCTGGAAACACCATATATTTT. Translation gives CASSAAQNSGNTIYF.

The chain employs TRBV6-5 and TRBJ2-1; 7 bases are a match to TRBD1. Germline CDR1 MNHEY, CDR2 SVGAGI. V shed 3 bases and J 7 bases; nucleotides not matched to a gene: 9. The CDR3 loop spans 15 amino acids. The CDR3 protein is CASSYDVDRSNEQFF. The CDR3, as DNA: TGTGCCAGCAGTTATGACGTGGACAGGTCTAATGAGCAGTTCTTC.

The chain combines TRBV18 with TRBJ2-3, with 7 bases fitting TRBD2. The CDR3 runs to 14 residues. CDR1 and CDR2 from the germline V gene are KGHSH and LQKENI. Unmatched junction bases numbered 5, after V lost 4 bases and J lost 4 bases. The CDR3 region has the DNA TGTGCCAGCTCACTGACCGGACTAGCAGATACGCAGTATTTT. Its translation is CASSLTGLADTQYF.

The chain is built from TRBV6-5 and TRBJ1-5; 9 bases fit TRBD1. CDR1 is MNHEY, CDR2 SVGAGI, per germline. Unmatched junction bases numbered 10, after V lost 7 bases and J lost 6 bases. The CDR3 contains 15 residues. The CDR3 spells CASKGPTGGTQPQHF. The CDR3 nucleotides are TGTGCCAGCAAGGGGCCGACAGGGGGGACTCAGCCCCAGCATTTT.

The rearrangement joins TRBV23-1 to TRBJ2-4; TRBD1 aligns across 7 bases. TRBV23-1 is labeled an ORF, and its function is uncertain. This CDR3 has 19 residues. The J segment lost 9 bases and the V segment lost 0 bases, leaving 20 bases of the junction unmatched. The CDR3 DNA sequence: TGCGCCAGCAGTCAATCGAGATCCGCCGAGGGGGCGCGGTTTTGCATTCAGTACTTC. Residues: CASSQSRSAEGARFCIQYF.

The J gene is TRBJ2-7, the V gene TRBV3-1 (or the pseudogene TRBV3-2); D not resolved. This CDR3 is 12 amino acids long. Trimming took off 7 bases at V and 0 bases at J, with 7 bases between the two ends. Germline V gene lookup returns CDR1 LGHDT and CDR2 YNNKEL (reference sequence). The CDR3 reads CASMGSSYEQYF. The CDR3 DNA is TGTGCCAGCATGGGAAGCTCCTACGAGCAGTACTTC.

J is TRBJ1-2 and V is TRBV6-5; no definite D call. The V end was cut by 7 bases, the J end by 1 base, with 4 bases between. The CDR3 consists of 11 residues. Germline V gene sequence: CDR1 MNHEY, CDR2 SVGAGI. In nucleotides, the CDR3 is TGTGCCAGCACGGTTAACTATGGCTACACCTTC. This sequence encodes CASTVNYGYTF.